The following is a T cell receptor (beta chain) sequence with its context. The target antigen is unknown. V lost 2 bases to trimming and J lost 0 bases, with 11 bases between them. The germline CDR1 and CDR2 sequences are MGHRA and YSYEKL. There are 16 residues in the CDR3. This record comes from a study of cytomegalovirus exposure and HLA in healthy donors. Broader study findings: It was likely that a cluster of highly shared sequence variants was a sequencing artifact. Immune exposure data for these donors was limited to CMV serostatus. Several of the most significant clusters were apparently associated with common viral pathogens in a later analysis.

Use of 60 Vbeta and 13 Jbeta primers characterized the PCR. The table came from immunoSEQ multiplex PCR; TCRdb's copy has only in-frame clones and leaves some out. The sample contains about 70,000 clones, more than 80% of which appear only once. Sequencing was done on a sample of PBMCs. This chain joins TRBV4-1 and TRBJ1-3, with no clear D. This receptor was obtained from a woman in her twenties or thirties in good health and CMV-seronegative. The CDR3 DNA is TGCGCCAGCAGCCAACCATTCGGGATCTCTGGAAACACCATATATTTT. Protein: CASSQPFGISGNTIYF.